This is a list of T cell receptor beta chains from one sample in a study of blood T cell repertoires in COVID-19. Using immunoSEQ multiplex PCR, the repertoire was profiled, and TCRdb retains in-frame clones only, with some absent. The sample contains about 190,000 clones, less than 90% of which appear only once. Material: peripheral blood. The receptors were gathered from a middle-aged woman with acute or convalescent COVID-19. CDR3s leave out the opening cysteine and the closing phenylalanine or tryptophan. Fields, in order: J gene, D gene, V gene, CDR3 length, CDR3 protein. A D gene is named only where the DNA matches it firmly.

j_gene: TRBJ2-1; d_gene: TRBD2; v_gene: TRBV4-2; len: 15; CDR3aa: ASSQVGASGGKNEQF
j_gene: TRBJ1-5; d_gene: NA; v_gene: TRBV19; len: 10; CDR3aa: ASSQATGAQH
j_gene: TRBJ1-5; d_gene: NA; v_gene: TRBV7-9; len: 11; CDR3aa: ASSIGVNQPQH
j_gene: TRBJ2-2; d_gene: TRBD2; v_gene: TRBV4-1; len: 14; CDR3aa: ASSQDGGGGVGELF
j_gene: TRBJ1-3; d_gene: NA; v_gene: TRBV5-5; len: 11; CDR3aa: ASSLRQANTIY
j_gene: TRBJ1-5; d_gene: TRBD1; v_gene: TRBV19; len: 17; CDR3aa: ASSSRGRLVRVGNQPQH
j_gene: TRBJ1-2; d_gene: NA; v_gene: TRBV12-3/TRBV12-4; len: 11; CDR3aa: ASSLGQGYGYT
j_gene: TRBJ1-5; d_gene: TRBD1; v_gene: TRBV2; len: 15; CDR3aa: ASRASPGTVSNQPQH
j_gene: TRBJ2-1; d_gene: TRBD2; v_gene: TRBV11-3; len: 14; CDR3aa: ASSSAPRGSTGEQF
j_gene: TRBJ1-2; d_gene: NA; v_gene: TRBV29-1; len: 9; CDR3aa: SVDGFYGYT
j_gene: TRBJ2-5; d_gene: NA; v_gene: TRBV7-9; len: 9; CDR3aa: ASSLHRTQY
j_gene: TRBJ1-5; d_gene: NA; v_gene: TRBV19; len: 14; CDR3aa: ASSSSGRLSNQPQH
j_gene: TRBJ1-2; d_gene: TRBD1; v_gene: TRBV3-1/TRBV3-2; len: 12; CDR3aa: ASSQEGTGGGYT
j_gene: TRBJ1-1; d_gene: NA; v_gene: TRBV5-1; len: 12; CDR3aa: ASSLDAMNTEAF
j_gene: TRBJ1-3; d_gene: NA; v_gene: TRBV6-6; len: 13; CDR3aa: ASRSRTAGGNTIY
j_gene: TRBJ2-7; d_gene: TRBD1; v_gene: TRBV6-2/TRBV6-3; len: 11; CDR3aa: ASSRDRTYEQY
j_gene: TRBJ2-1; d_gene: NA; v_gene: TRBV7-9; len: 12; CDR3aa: ASSFEQGYNEQF
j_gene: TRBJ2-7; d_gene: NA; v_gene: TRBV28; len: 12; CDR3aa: ASSFLAVSYEQY
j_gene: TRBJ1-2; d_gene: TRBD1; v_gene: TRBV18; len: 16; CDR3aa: ASSPNPGTGAGNYGYT
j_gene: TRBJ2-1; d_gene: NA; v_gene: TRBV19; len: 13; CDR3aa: ASSTRPRQLNEQF
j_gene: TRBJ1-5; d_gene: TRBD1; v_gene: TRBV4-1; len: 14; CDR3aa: ASSRGETGGRQPQH
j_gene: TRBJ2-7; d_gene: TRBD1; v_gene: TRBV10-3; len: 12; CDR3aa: AISVRDSVHEQY
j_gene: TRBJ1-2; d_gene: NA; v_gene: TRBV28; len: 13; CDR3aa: ASKDPGQDLYGYT
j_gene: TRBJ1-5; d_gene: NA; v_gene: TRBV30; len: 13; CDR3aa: AWSVPGGRGQPQH
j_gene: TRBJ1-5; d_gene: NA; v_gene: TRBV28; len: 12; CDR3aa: ASSLGRGSQPQH
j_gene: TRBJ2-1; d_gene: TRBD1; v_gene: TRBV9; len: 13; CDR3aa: ASSVGTGGGNEQF
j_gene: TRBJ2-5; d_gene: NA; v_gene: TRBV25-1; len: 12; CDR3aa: ASTEGAGAETQY
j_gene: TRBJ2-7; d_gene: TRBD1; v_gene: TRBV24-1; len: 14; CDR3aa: ATSDPTGTVPYEQY
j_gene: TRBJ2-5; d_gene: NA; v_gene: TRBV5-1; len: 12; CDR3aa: ASSPGVATVTQY
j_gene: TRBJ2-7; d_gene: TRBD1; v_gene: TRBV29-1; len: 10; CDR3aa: SVGTGTYEQY
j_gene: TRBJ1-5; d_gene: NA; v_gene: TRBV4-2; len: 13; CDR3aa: ASSQEGRGYQPQH
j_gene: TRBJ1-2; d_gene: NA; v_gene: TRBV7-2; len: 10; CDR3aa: ASSPGYLGYT
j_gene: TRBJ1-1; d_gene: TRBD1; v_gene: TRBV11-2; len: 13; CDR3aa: ASSLQVTGVPEAF
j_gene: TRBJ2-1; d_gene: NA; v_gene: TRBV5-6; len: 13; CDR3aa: ASSLQVSSYNEQF
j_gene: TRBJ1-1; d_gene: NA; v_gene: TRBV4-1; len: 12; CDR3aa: ASSQVGVNTEAF
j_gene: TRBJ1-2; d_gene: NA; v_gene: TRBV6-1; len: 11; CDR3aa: ASSESGSLVYT
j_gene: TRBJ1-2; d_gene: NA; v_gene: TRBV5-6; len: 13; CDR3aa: ASSSGAGQLYGYT
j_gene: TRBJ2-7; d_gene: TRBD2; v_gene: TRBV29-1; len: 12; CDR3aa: SVPVGGSGGEQY
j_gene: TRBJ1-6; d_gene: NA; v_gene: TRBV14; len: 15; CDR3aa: ASSRGRGSSYNSPLH
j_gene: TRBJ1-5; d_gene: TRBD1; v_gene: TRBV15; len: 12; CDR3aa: ATSSEGGRQPQH
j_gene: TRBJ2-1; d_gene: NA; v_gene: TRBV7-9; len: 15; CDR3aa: ASSLGARGSSYNEQF
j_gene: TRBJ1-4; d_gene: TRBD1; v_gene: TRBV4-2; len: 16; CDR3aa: ASSQVDQGARPNEKLF
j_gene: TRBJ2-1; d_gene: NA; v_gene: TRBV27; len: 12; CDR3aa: ASSWRSGHDEQF
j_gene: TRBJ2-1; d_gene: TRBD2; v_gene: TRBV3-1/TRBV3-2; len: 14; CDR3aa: ASSQALAGGRNEQF
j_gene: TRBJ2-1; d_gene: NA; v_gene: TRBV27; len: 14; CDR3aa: ASSPRGLFGPDEQF
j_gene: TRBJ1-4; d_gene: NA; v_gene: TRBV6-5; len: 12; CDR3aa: ASSNRVKDEKLF
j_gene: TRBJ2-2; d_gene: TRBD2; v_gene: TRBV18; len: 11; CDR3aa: ATRLAATGELF
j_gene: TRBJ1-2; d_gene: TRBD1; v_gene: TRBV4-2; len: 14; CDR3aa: ASSQDQDRGGMGYT
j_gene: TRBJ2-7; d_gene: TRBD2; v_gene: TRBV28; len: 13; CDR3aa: ASRTTGGVLQEQY
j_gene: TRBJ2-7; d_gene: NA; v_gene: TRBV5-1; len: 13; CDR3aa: ASSFGGLWDYEQY
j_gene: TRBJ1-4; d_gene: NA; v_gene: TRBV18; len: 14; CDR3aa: ASSPGSTPGSEKLF
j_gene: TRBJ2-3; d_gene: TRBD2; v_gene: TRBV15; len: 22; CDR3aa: ATSRDRFFGGEPQREGVTDTQY
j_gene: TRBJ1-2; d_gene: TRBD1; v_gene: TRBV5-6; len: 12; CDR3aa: ASSFGTETYGYT
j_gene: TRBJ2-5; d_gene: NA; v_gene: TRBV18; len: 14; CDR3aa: ASSPPSGGGRETQY